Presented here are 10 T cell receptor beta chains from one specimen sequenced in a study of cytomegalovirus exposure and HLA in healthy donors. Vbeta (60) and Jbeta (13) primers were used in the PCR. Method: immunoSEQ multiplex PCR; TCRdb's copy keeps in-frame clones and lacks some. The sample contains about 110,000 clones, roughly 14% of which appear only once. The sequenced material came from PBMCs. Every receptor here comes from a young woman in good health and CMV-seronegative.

This chain's CDR3 is CASSPPGTGTGGQFF. For the CDR3, the DNA is TGTGCCAGCAGCCCCCCCGGGACTGGTACGGGGGGGCAGTTCTTC. This sequence joins TRBV11-2 and TRBJ2-1; 7 bases are shared with TRBD2. J lost 12 bases, V lost 5 bases, and 16 bases had no gene match. The CDR3 consists of 15 residues. Germline values: CDR1 SGHAT, CDR2 FQNNGV.

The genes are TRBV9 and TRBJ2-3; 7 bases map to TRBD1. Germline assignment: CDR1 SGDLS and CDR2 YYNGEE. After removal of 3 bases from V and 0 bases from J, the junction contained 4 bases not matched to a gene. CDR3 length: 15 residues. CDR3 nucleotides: TGTGCCAGCAGCGCTCTCAGGGGGAGCACAGATACGCAGTATTTT. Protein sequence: CASSALRGSTDTQYF.

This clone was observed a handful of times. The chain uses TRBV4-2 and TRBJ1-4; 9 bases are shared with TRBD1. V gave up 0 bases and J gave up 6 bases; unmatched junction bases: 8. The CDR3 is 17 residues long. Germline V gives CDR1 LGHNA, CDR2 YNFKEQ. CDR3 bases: TGTGCCAGCAGCCAAGAAGACCGGGACAGGGAATATGAAAAACTGTTTTTT. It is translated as CASSQEDRDREYEKLFF.

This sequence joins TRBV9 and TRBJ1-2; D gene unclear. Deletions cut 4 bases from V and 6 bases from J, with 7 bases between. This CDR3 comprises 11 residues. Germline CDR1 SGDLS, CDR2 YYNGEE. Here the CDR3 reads CASSRGDGYTF. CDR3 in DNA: TGTGCCAGCAGCCGGGGAGATGGCTACACCTTC.

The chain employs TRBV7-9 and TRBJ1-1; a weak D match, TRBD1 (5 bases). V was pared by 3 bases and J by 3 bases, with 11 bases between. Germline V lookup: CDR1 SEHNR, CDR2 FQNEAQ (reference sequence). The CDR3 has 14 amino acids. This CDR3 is CASSFRGGDTEAFF. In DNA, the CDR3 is TGTGCCAGCAGCTTCCGAGGAGGGGACACTGAAGCTTTCTTT.

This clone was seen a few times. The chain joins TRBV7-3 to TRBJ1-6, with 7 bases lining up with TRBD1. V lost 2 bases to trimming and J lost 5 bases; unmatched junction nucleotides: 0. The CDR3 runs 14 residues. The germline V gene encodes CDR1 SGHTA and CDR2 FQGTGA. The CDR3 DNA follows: TGTGCCAGCAGCTTAGACAGGGATAATTCACCCCTCCACTTT. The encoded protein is CASSLDRDNSPLHF.

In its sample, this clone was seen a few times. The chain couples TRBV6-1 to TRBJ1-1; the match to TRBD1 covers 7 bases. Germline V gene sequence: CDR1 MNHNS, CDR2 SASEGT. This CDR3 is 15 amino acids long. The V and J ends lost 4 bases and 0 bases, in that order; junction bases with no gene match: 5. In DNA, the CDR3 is TGTGCCAGCAGTGCTCTGACAGGGATGAACACTGAAGCTTTCTTT. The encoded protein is CASSALTGMNTEAFF.

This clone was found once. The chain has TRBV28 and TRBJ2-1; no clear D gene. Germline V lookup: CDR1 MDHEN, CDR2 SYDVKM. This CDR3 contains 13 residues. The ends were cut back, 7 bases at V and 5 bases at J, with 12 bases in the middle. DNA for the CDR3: TGTGCCAGCATAAGCGACCCGGACAATGAGCAGTTCTTC. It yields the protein CASISDPDNEQFF.

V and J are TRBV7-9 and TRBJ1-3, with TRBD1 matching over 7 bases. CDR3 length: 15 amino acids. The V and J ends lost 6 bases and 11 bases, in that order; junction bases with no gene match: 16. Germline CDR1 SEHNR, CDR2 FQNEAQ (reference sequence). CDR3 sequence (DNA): TGTGCCAGCAGGCCTGAATCGGGACAGTTCCCGGCCATATATTTT. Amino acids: CASRPESGQFPAIYF.

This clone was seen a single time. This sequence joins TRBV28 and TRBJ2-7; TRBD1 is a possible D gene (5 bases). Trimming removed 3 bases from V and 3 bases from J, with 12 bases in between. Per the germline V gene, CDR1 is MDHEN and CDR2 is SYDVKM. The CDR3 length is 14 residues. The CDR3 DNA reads TGTGCCAGCAGTTTCTCGACAGTAAACTACGAGCAGTACTTC. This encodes CASSFSTVNYEQYF.